This is a list of T cell receptor beta chains from one sample in a study of molecular identifiers for immune sequencing clone quantification. TCRdb reanalysed the PCR reads using MiXCR and keeps one entry per CDR3 protein. The sample has about 510,000 distinct CDR3 sequences, approximately 25% seen once. The source material was naive CD8+ T cells from blood, with Jurkat cell RNA spiked in. The receptors here all came from a human donor in good health. Some libraries in this study had Jurkat cell RNA spiked in. The CDR3 runs from the conserved cysteine through the conserved F or W. The order of the fields is V gene, J gene, D gene, CDR3 protein. A D gene is named only where the DNA matches it firmly.

TRBV27	TRBJ1-5	-	CASSFQGNQPQHF
TRBV5-3	TRBJ2-1	TRBD2	CASSLVSGGTLDEQFF
TRBV13	TRBJ1-2	-	CASSLRVSYGYTF
TRBV11-2	TRBJ2-3	-	CASSLGRLGPFTDTQYF
TRBV13	TRBJ2-3	TRBD1	CASSLGLAGGWRTDTQYF
TRBV6-5	TRBJ2-7	-	CASKNNPSDSYEQYF
TRBV20-1	TRBJ2-3	TRBD2	CSARDPDGGALVSTATQYF
TRBV12-3/TRBV12-4	TRBJ1-6	-	CASSGQRLRDSPLHF
TRBV7-9	TRBJ1-1	-	CASSNGGRGAFF
TRBV5-6	TRBJ1-1	-	CASSLDPGPEAFF
TRBV19	TRBJ2-2	-	CASSIGAGGLFF
TRBV27	TRBJ2-3	TRBD2	CASSLGLAATDTQYF
TRBV12-3/TRBV12-4	TRBJ2-3	TRBD2	CASSYGLAGTDTQYF
TRBV4-2	TRBJ2-7	TRBD1	CASSTGQGADEQYF
TRBV5-1	TRBJ1-1	-	CASRWDLGTEAFF
TRBV2	TRBJ1-1	-	CASRAPPRAFF
TRBV7-9	TRBJ2-7	TRBD2	CASSLSSGGAEQYF
TRBV5-8	TRBJ2-1	-	CASSLGSQFF
TRBV20-1	TRBJ1-6	-	CSARDRGGTPSYNSPLHF
TRBV7-6	TRBJ1-1	-	CASSLGPGPAEAFF
TRBV7-6	TRBJ1-1	-	CASSLEGWGEAFF
TRBV24-1	TRBJ2-3	TRBD2	CATSGTSGRTSTDTQYF
TRBV4-1	TRBJ2-2	-	CASSHPAGGLGTGELFF
TRBV25-1	TRBJ2-5	-	CASQGGEVGQPFQETQYF
TRBV2	TRBJ1-2	-	CASSEGRWYGYTF
TRBV30	TRBJ2-7	-	CAWRGPLGEQYF
TRBV4-3	TRBJ2-1	TRBD2	CASRPTSGRSYNGQFF
TRBV2	TRBJ1-5	-	CASSEWGPKQPQHF
TRBV11-2	TRBJ2-1	TRBD2	CASSQGGGNEQFF
TRBV19	TRBJ2-3	-	CASSRQDYSADTQYF
TRBV15	TRBJ1-4	-	CATSRVGGLGEKLFF
TRBV27	TRBJ1-1	-	CASSLFKKGEQSNTEAFF
TRBV6-6	TRBJ2-5	-	CASSYSRDRQETQYF
TRBV28	TRBJ1-2	-	CASSFRGGLNYGYTF
TRBV19	TRBJ2-7	-	CASSIAQGGRYEQYF
TRBV28	TRBJ2-5	TRBD1	CASNRDRGQETQYF
TRBV20-1	TRBJ2-1	TRBD1	CSARGGQGPYNEQFF
TRBV30	TRBJ1-1	-	CAWRLGGGGTEAFF
TRBV16	TRBJ1-2	-	CASSHMTGGNSGYTF
TRBV29-1	TRBJ2-3	-	CSVDRAGYRTDTQYF
TRBV4-1	TRBJ2-7	TRBD1	CASSQHAGQGYEQYF
TRBV6-5	TRBJ2-3	-	CASSYGEGLWDTQYF
TRBV28	TRBJ2-7	-	CASRIGGTYEQYF
TRBV12-3/TRBV12-4	TRBJ2-3	TRBD1	CASSPGQGFVDTQYF
TRBV4-1	TRBJ2-1	TRBD2	CASSLQLAGSNDEQFF
TRBV7-9	TRBJ2-7	-	CASSGDRQTSFVYEQYF
TRBV27	TRBJ1-2	-	CASSFNSNYGYTF
TRBV29-1	TRBJ2-2	TRBD2	CSVRGTSGTGELFF
TRBV7-9	TRBJ2-7	-	CASSPVGGRSYEQYF
TRBV20-1	TRBJ2-7	-	CSAAPALGYRGEQYF
TRBV20-1	TRBJ2-7	TRBD2	CSARDLTGTSGRASYEQYF
TRBV6-2/TRBV6-3	TRBJ2-7	-	CASSYSHPEQYF
TRBV12-3/TRBV12-4	TRBJ1-2	TRBD1	CASRTGTGVLYGYTF
TRBV6-2/TRBV6-3	TRBJ2-7	-	CASSYYREYPSYEQYF
TRBV29-1	TRBJ1-2	-	CSVEKDVGHGYTF
TRBV18	TRBJ2-1	-	CASHPVSYNEQLF